The rows below give T cell receptor beta chains drawn from one sample of a study of CD8+ T cells in alopecia areata. The data were produced by immunoSEQ multiplex PCR, yet TCRdb's version contains in-frame clones alone and is incomplete. The table records about 300,000 clones, roughly 64% of them present only once. The source material was CD4+ T cells sorted from blood, sampled at week 24, from a patient treated with tofacitinib. These receptors were collected from a human donor with alopecia areata. Both conserved end residues are part of each CDR3. The order of the fields is V gene, CDR3 length, J gene, clone size, D gene, CDR3 DNA, CDR3 protein. The D gene is left open where the match is weak. Size tells how often a clone was seen (once, few, many) or the class of an expanded clone, and some rows leave it out.

TRBV7-8	14	TRBJ1-2	NA	NA	TGTGCCAGCAGCTTAATGGGGAATCCCTATGGCTACACCTTC	CASSLMGNPYGYTF
TRBV28	16	TRBJ1-6	few	NA	TGTGCCAGCAGGTCCCGGGACAACTCCTATAATTCACCCCTCCACTTT	CASRSRDNSYNSPLHF
TRBV30	12	TRBJ2-7	NA	TRBD1	TGTGCCTGGGGCCGGGACAGGGTTAATATCCACTTC	CAWGRDRVNIHF
TRBV6-5	11	TRBJ2-5	NA	TRBD1	TGTGCCAGCGGGACAGAAGAGACCCAGTACTTC	CASGTEETQYF
TRBV2	13	TRBJ2-7	few	TRBD1	TGTGCCAGCTTTGACACAGGGGGCTACGAGCAGTACTTC	CASFDTGGYEQYF
TRBV2	12	TRBJ2-7	few	NA	TGTGCCAGCGCCCAGGACTCCTACGAGCAGTACTTC	CASAQDSYEQYF
TRBV29-1	12	TRBJ1-5	few	NA	TGCAGCGTTGGGGGAGGAGGTCAGCCCCAGCATTTT	CSVGGGGQPQHF
TRBV5-4	15	TRBJ2-5	NA	TRBD2	TGTGCCAGCAGCCCGGCGGGACTAGAGGCAGGGACCCAGTACTTC	CASSPAGLEAGTQYF
TRBV5-4	15	TRBJ2-5	NA	NA	TGTGCCAGCAGCCCACGTAGCTCGTATGAAGAGACCCAGTACTTC	CASSPRSSYEETQYF
TRBV19	12	TRBJ1-6	NA	NA	TGTGCCAGTAGCACCGGGGTCTTACCCCTCCACTTT	CASSTGVLPLHF
TRBV30	20	TRBJ2-1	NA	TRBD2	TGTGCCTGGAGTCTGCCACGTCCTAGCGGGGTCCCAAGCTCCTACAATGAGCAGTTCTTC	CAWSLPRPSGVPSSYNEQFF
TRBV19	15	TRBJ2-1	few	TRBD2	TGTGCCAGTAGTAGTCTAGCGGACACACGGGGTGAGCAGTTCTTC	CASSSLADTRGEQFF
TRBV29-1	12	TRBJ1-1	few	NA	TGCAGCGTCGGGACGGTTAACACTGAAGCTTTCTTT	CSVGTVNTEAFF
TRBV4-3	16	TRBJ2-5	NA	TRBD2	TGCGCCAGCAGCCAAGCAGCGGGGGGTCTCCAAGAGACCCAGTACTTC	CASSQAAGGLQETQYF
TRBV6-6	16	TRBJ2-3	few	NA	TGTGCCAGCAGTTCCTATCGAGGACGGGGCACAGATACGCAGTATTTT	CASSSYRGRGTDTQYF
TRBV23-1	16	TRBJ2-7	NA	NA	TGCGCCAGCAGTCAATCGCCTCGGGGGCCCTCCTACGAGCAGTACTTC	CASSQSPRGPSYEQYF
TRBV4-1	16	TRBJ1-3	NA	NA	TGCGCCAGCAGCCAAGCCGCGGCCGCCTCTGGAAACACCATATATTTT	CASSQAAAASGNTIYF
TRBV30	12	TRBJ1-1	NA	NA	TGTGCCTGGAGTCGGGGGCCCCATGAAGCTTTCTTT	CAWSRGPHEAFF
TRBV10-3	16	TRBJ2-5	few	TRBD1	TGTGCCGCCAAACCCGGGACAGCGAAAGCCCAAGAGACCCAGTACTTC	CAAKPGTAKAQETQYF
TRBV5-1	15	TRBJ2-5	once	NA	TGCGCCAGCAGCTTAGGAGACAGTGCGATCCCGACCCAGTACTTC	CASSLGDSAIPTQYF
TRBV29-1	13	TRBJ1-2	NA	NA	TGCAGCGTTAACAGGGTTGCGGACTATGGCTACACCTTC	CSVNRVADYGYTF
TRBV2	14	TRBJ2-3	NA	TRBD1	TGTGCCAGCACGCAACAGGGGGCTGGAGATACGCAGTATTTT	CASTQQGAGDTQYF
TRBV7-6	12	TRBJ1-6	NA	NA	TGTGCCAGCAGCTTATATGATTCACCCCTCCACTTT	CASSLYDSPLHF
TRBV29-1	11	TRBJ2-5	NA	NA	TGCAGCGTCGAGTCCCCGAAGACCCAGTACTTC	CSVESPKTQYF
TRBV30	16	TRBJ2-7	NA	TRBD1	TGTGCCTGGAGTCCCTCTGGGTTAGGACAGGGTTACGAGCAGTACTTC	CAWSPSGLGQGYEQYF
TRBV6-6	13	TRBJ1-1	NA	NA	TGTGCCAGCAGTCCTCAGGGGAGCCCTGAAGCTTTCTTT	CASSPQGSPEAFF
TRBV28	15	TRBJ1-2	NA	NA	TGTGCCAGCAGTCGCTCGTACAGGGTTGGGGACGGCTACACCTTC	CASSRSYRVGDGYTF
TRBV27	12	TRBJ1-2	once	NA	TGTGCCAGCAGCAACGGAGGAGGCGGCTACACCTTC	CASSNGGGGYTF
TRBV10-3	16	TRBJ2-3	NA	TRBD1	TGTGCCATCAGGGGACAGGGGAGAGGTAGCACAGATACGCAGTATTTT	CAIRGQGRGSTDTQYF
TRBV7-2	16	TRBJ2-1	NA	NA	TGTGCCAGCAGCTTAGGAGGCTCACCAGAATACAATGAGCAGTTCTTC	CASSLGGSPEYNEQFF
TRBV25-1	13	TRBJ1-2	NA	NA	TGTGCCAGCAGTGATCCGGCCAACTATGGCTACACCTTC	CASSDPANYGYTF
TRBV5-1	15	TRBJ1-1	once	NA	TGCGCCAGCAGCTTGAGAGAAATAGGGCACACTGAAGCTTTCTTT	CASSLREIGHTEAFF
TRBV2	16	TRBJ1-1	NA	NA	TGTGCCAGCAGTGAATCAGCAGGGAGTTCGGGCACTGAAGCTTTCTTT	CASSESAGSSGTEAFF
TRBV30	15	TRBJ1-6	few	NA	TGTGCCTGGACCCAAATGGGGGCCGGAGGCTCACCCCTCCACTTT	CAWTQMGAGGSPLHF
TRBV29-1	12	TRBJ1-2	NA	NA	TGCAGCGTTGAAGGGCCGGGGGATGGCTACACCTTC	CSVEGPGDGYTF
TRBV9	13	TRBJ2-2	once	NA	TGTGCCAGCAGCGTACGGCCGACCGGGGAGCTGTTTTTT	CASSVRPTGELFF
TRBV2	12	TRBJ2-5	NA	TRBD1	TGTGCCGGCCGGGACAGGGGAGAGACCCAGTACTTC	CAGRDRGETQYF
TRBV30	13	TRBJ1-2	NA	TRBD1	TGTGCCTGGACTTCCCCCAGGGGGAATGGCTACACCTTC	CAWTSPRGNGYTF
TRBV27	16	TRBJ1-5	once	NA	TGTGCCAGCAGTTTTTGGGGGGCAGGGGGCAATCAGCCCCAGCATTTT	CASSFWGAGGNQPQHF
TRBV19	14	TRBJ2-2	few	NA	TGTGCCAGTAGTCTTAGCGGGAACACCGGGGAGCTGTTTTTT	CASSLSGNTGELFF
TRBV6-6	12	TRBJ2-3	NA	NA	TGTGCCAGCAGTTACTCGTCGGGTACGCAGTATTTT	CASSYSSGTQYF
TRBV2	13	TRBJ1-6	NA	NA	TGTGCCAGCAGGTCCAACGGTAATTCACCCCTCCACTTT	CASRSNGNSPLHF
TRBV6-5	16	TRBJ2-7	NA	TRBD1	TGTGCCAGCAGTTACGGACCCGGGACAGGGGGCTCTGGGCAGTACTTC	CASSYGPGTGGSGQYF
TRBV29-1	9	TRBJ2-2	few	NA	TGTAAAAGGTCCGGGGAGCTGTTTTTT	CKRSGELFF
TRBV5-1	13	TRBJ1-1	few	NA	TGCGCCAGCAGCCCGGGGACCAGGTTTGAAGCTTTCTTT	CASSPGTRFEAFF
TRBV10-3	14	TRBJ2-3	NA	NA	TGTGCCATTCGACCCCCAGGGAGCACAGATACGCAGTATTTT	CAIRPPGSTDTQYF
TRBV11-2	16	TRBJ2-1	NA	TRBD2	TGTGCCAGCACCCGTCGGGGGGGTGACTCCTACAATGAGCAGTTCTTC	CASTRRGGDSYNEQFF
TRBV19	12	TRBJ2-5	few	NA	TGTGCCACCTCCTGGGACACCAGCGCCCAGTACTTC	CATSWDTSAQYF
TRBV6-6	14	TRBJ1-2	NA	NA	TGTGCCAGCAGAGACAGGAGCGCTAACTATGGCTACACCTTC	CASRDRSANYGYTF
TRBV7-6	14	TRBJ2-7	NA	TRBD1	TGTGCCAGCAGCTTCGACGGGACAGGGAGGGAGCAGTACTTC	CASSFDGTGREQYF
TRBV11-2	16	TRBJ1-1	few	TRBD1	TGTGCCAGCAGCTCCGAGGGACAGGGGCAGAACACTGAAGCTTTCTTT	CASSSEGQGQNTEAFF